This entry describes one T cell receptor (beta chain). This clonotype was detected only a few times. Its antigen remains undetermined. The sample holds no much larger clone one base away, and base qualities are not on file. Including the terminal cysteine and phenylalanine, the CDR3 comprises 13 residues. Only the CDR3 region is kept as DNA, spanning 39 bases read in frame from base 1. Between the V and J ends, shortened by 1 base and 2 bases respectively, the junction contains 4 bases. The germline V gene supplies CDR1 LGHNT and CDR2 FRNRAP. The sample is drawn from a study of T cells in Graves' hyperthyroidism and ophthalmopathy (dated by TCRdb to the late 2010s). A note on the overall study: Peripheral blood was collected at initial diagnosis, before any treatment. The roughly 90 discovery patients were divided at random into training and test sets in a 7:3 ratio. After sampling, hyperthyroidism patients received methimazole starting at 30 mg daily, and ophthalmopathy patients received high-dose intravenous methylprednisolone. Whether ophthalmopathy could be predicted prospectively was tested in an independent validation cohort made up of 18 to 20 hyperthyroidism patients plus 17 patients who later progressed to ophthalmopathy. TCR V-J signatures able to tell the groups apart were searched for in a discovery cohort of 100 or so patients, of whom about 40 had Graves' ophthalmopathy and about 60 had stable Graves' hyperthyroidism. According to the paper, TCR Vbeta CDR3 sequencing was carried out on 135 peripheral blood samples, which came from around 43 ophthalmopathy, 75 to 80 hyperthyroidism and roughly 17 progressor patients. The study also compared thyroid tissue and blood T-cell repertoires from about six Graves' hyperthyroidism patients. Results and caveats for the whole study, not just this receptor: A model built on a 13 V-J signature distinguished ophthalmopathy from stable hyperthyroidism, reaching 85% to 90% sensitivity and under 84% specificity in cross-validation and 80%/75% in testing. In validation, progression to ophthalmopathy was predicted by the model with 70% to 71% sensitivity and under 85% specificity, a median of about 6 months before onset. Most expanded thyroid clonotypes (frequency above 0.001) were also found in blood, which suggests that blood repertoires may mirror thyroid immune responses. No statistical method was used to fix the sample size in advance, and group allocation was not hidden from the investigators.

Graves' hyperthyroidism was defined as stable when no progression to ophthalmopathy occurred over 18 months of follow-up. Hyperthyroidism patients were newly diagnosed, with disease duration under 2 months, and aged 18 to 65 years. The study excluded patients with uncontrolled infections, other autoimmune diseases, pregnancy or lactation. Diagnoses relied on clinical symptoms, serum thyroxine and TRAb, thyroid ultrasound and orbital computed tomography. PBMCs were separated from around 9.1 ml of fresh peripheral blood using Ficoll-Paque density gradient centrifugation. Trizol reagent was used to extract total RNA, and RNA quality was then checked on an Agilent 2100 Bioanalyzer. TCR beta CDR3 regions were amplified from RNA transcripts. The first round of RT-PCR for the TCR CDR3 was performed with the HTBI primer set and the Qiagen OneStep RT-PCR kit. Libraries were constructed in a second round of multiplex PCR, after which size selection and purification were carried out. The libraries were sequenced on an Illumina HiSeq2000 using paired-end 100 bp reads. The paper's data handling went like this. SOAPnuke was used to process the raw data, throwing out any read that contained adapters or uncalled bases, had a mean Phred below 15, or lacked an exact constant-primer or identifier match. COPE v1.2.5 was used to merge high-quality paired reads, and clonotypes were defined as unique nucleotide sequences. MiTCR v1.1 was used to align the clonotypes against IMGT TRBV, TRBD and TRBJ reference segments. The analysis was restricted to V-J combinations with a frequency above 0.0001, which together covered 99.2% of the repertoires. A TCS score was defined as the ratio between F50 (clonal expansion) and ExV (chaos), using BLOSUM62-based TCRdist between CDR3 peptides within each V-J. Welch's t-statistics and random forest reduced 500 to 650 V-J features to 13, which were used in a naive Bayes classifier (R e1071). The public reads were reanalyzed by TCRdb: fastp trimming at Q25, MiXCR alignment, in-frame beta chains only. When rows share a CDR3 protein, they turn into one entry using the most common DNA and genes. The V and J calls follow TCRdb's processing rather than the paper's. The sample has 350,000 or so distinct CDR3 sequences on record, around 20% of them singletons. Over 40% of the sample belongs to the ten largest clones.

The chain is made from TRBV12-5 and TRBJ2-3; too little of a D gene remains to name it. The sequencing input was blood. The clonotype was recovered from a woman aged 50 to 65 with Graves' hyperthyroidism. The CDR3: CASGLAFTDTQYF. At the DNA level, the sequence is TGTGCTAGTGGTTTGGCCTTCACAGATACGCAGTATTTT.